This TCR beta chain was identified in a study of OX40 agonist ivuxolimab in advanced cancers. Study information: At doses from 0.01 to 10 mg/kg, patients were given intravenous ivuxolimab every 2 weeks.

The ends were cut back, 2 bases at V and 0 bases at J, with 10 bases in the middle. The germline gives CDR1 MNHNY, CDR2 SVGAGI (reference sequence). This CDR3 region has 16 residues. TCRdb keeps only in-frame clones here, not all; method: immunoSEQ multiplex PCR. The table shows more than 45,000 clones, with roughly 85% occurring only once. The receptor comes from an adult with an advanced solid tumor such as melanoma, head and neck, liver or kidney cancer. The sample was CD4+ or CD8+ T cells sorted from blood, taken in a trial of the OX40 agonist ivuxolimab. The rearrangement joins TRBV6-6 to TRBJ2-2; no reliable D call. The CDR3 DNA reads TGTGCCAGCAGTTACGGCTGGGGAACGAACACCGGGGAGCTGTTTTTT. Its translation is CASSYGWGTNTGELFF.